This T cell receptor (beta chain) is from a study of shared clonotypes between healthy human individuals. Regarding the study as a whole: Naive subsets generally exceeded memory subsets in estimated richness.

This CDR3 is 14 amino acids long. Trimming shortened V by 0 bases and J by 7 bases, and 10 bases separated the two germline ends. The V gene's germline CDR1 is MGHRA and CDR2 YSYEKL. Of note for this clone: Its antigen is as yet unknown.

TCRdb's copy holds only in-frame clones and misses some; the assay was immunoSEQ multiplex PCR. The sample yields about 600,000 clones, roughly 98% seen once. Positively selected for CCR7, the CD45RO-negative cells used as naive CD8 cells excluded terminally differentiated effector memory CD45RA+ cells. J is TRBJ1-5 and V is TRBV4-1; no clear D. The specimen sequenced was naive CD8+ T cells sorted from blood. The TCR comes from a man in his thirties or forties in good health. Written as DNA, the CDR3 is TGCGCCAGCAGCCAAGATGGGGAATGGCAGCCCCAGCATTTT. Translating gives CASSQDGEWQPQHF.